This TCR beta chain is drawn from a study of blood T cell repertoires in COVID-19. About the research overall: The United States, Italy and Spain supplied acute and convalescent COVID-19 samples. The analysed material was cDNA or gDNA that came from T cells, B-cell-depleted T cells, or PBMCs.

As originally analysed: Researchers report that nucleated cell counts were estimated from reference gene primer amplification. Here immunoSEQ multiplex PCR was the method, and the copy in TCRdb shows in-frame clones only, minus some. The V and J calls and the clone size are those of that table, but D and trimming were determined from the DNA. The sample holds 120,000 to 150,000 clones, about 88% seen once. The sample was peripheral blood. The clonotype originates from a man aged 50 or older with active or convalescent COVID-19.

CDR3 in DNA: TGTGCCAGCAGCCGTTCCTACGAGCAGTACTTC. This translates into CASSRSYEQYF. The rearrangement joins TRBV7-9 to TRBJ2-7; D uncertain. Trimming left V 5 bases short and J 1 base short, with 3 bases between. CDR3 length equals 11 residues. Per germline, CDR1 SEHNR and CDR2 FQNEAQ (reference sequence). Full variable domain (missing parts from reference TRBV7-9 and TRBJ2-7): DTGVSQNPRHKITKRGQNVTFRCDPISEHNRLYWYRQTLGQGPEFLTYFQNEAQLEKSRLLSDRFSAERPKGSFSTLEIQRTEQGDSAMYLCASSRSYEQYFGPGTRLTVT.